This TCR beta chain derives from a study of OX40 agonist ivuxolimab in advanced cancers. Study results and caveats: Among the lowest peripheral clonal expansion occurred in 0.1-3.0 mg/kg partial responders.

For this clone: Its target is unknown.

This CDR3 contains 14 residues. Germline V CDR1 and CDR2: LGHNA, YSLEER. V shed 4 bases and J 1 base; nucleotides not matched to a gene: 2. This table comes from immunoSEQ multiplex PCR, and its TCRdb copy is limited to in-frame clones, with some not included. The sample has about 50,000 clones; just under 95% are singletons. The sample was CD4+ or CD8+ T cells sorted from blood, taken in a trial of the OX40 agonist ivuxolimab. The sequence was obtained from an adult with an advanced solid tumor such as melanoma, head and neck, liver or kidney cancer. The genes are TRBV4-3 and TRBJ2-7; 9 bases match TRBD1. This CDR3 reads CASSLGQGSYEQYF. The CDR3 DNA follows: TGCGCCAGCAGCCTTGGACAGGGGTCCTACGAGCAGTACTTC.